Listed below are T cell receptor beta chains from one sample, sequenced in a study of T cell repertoires in cytomegalovirus infection. TCRdb passed the reads through MiXCR, listing each CDR3 protein once. The sample consists of 300,000 to 450,000 distinct CDR3 sequences, 15% to 20% of them appearing once. Material for sequencing was PBMCs. These receptors came from a human donor in good health (CMV status not recorded). Some clones in this sample may be carry-over from other donors' samples. The CDR3 runs from the conserved cysteine through the conserved F or W.

cdr3_aa j_call v_call
CASSLNRETYGYTF TRBJ1-2 TRBV7-2
CASSYQLPYEQYF TRBJ2-7 TRBV27
CASSYGSRGSFTDTQYF TRBJ2-3 TRBV6-2/TRBV6-3
CASSSGLAVYEQYF TRBJ2-7 TRBV11-2
CATHRDRNQPQHF TRBJ1-5 TRBV19
CASSRVDTEAFF TRBJ1-1 TRBV19
CASRRTRNTGELFF TRBJ2-2 TRBV12-3/TRBV12-4
CASSPSFGEKLFF TRBJ1-4 TRBV18
CASSSSPLQHF TRBJ1-5 TRBV12-3/TRBV12-4
CASSRVGQRTDTQYF TRBJ2-3 TRBV7-8
CASRHAGEQETQYF TRBJ2-5 TRBV5-4
CSARNSGSNNEQFF TRBJ2-1 TRBV20-1
CAISAQTQTTAGYTF TRBJ1-2 TRBV10-3
CASSQDRAGSPLHF TRBJ1-6 TRBV4-1
CASSQEPHDTQYF TRBJ2-3 TRBV4-1
CAISERGRGSYTEAFF TRBJ1-1 TRBV10-3
CASKREVSEQFF TRBJ2-1 TRBV7-2
CASSQVPSGHYNEQFF TRBJ2-1 TRBV7-2
CAIGTMNTEAFF TRBJ1-1 TRBV10-3
CASKLPLTEAFF TRBJ1-1 TRBV6-2/TRBV6-3
CSARISGGPNEQFF TRBJ2-1 TRBV20-1
CASSRDGSSGNTIYF TRBJ1-3 TRBV7-2
CASKRRTGDQPQHF TRBJ1-5 TRBV19
CASRVQGQDTQYF TRBJ2-3 TRBV6-6
CASSMDRDLPQPQHF TRBJ1-5 TRBV19
CAWSRTGGMNTEAFF TRBJ1-1 TRBV30
CASSIRAGYSYQPQHF TRBJ1-5 TRBV19
CASSEQGNSNQPQHF TRBJ1-5 TRBV18
CASSGPGAGRHQPQHF TRBJ1-5 TRBV27
CASSFEGADTQYF TRBJ2-3 TRBV7-2
CSVEFPGGNEQFF TRBJ2-1 TRBV29-1
CSVGNGNQPQHF TRBJ1-5 TRBV29-1
CASSQEVLTADTQYF TRBJ2-3 TRBV4-2
CASSVIPGPNEQFF TRBJ2-1 TRBV9
CSARARTGPNTIYF TRBJ1-3 TRBV20-1